The clone carrying this T cell receptor (beta chain) was counted at least ten times. What it recognizes is unknown. The data were obtained in a study of identical twins. General study findings and limits: The study found weaker excess twin sharing in beta out-of-frame sequences. Twin-shared out-of-frame alpha sequences were enriched for low generation probability.

TCRdb reprocessed the 5' RACE reads via MiXCR and lists one record per CDR3 protein. The sample has approximately 220,000 distinct CDR3 sequences, about 7.5% seen once. Germline-derived CDR1 and CDR2 are SEHNR and FQNEAQ (reference sequence). With 5 bases removed from V and 9 bases from J, the gap between germline ends came to 17 bases. This CDR3 spans 14 amino acids. These data were likewise used in another study, on yellow fever vaccine responses in identical twins.

This rearrangement joins TRBV7-9 to TRBJ2-1, with D maybe TRBD2 (6 bases). Sequencing input: memory (CD45RO+) T cells sorted from blood. This receptor was taken from a woman between 18 and 29 years old in good health. The CDR3 sequence is CASSPQALAREQFF. CDR3 in DNA: TGTGCCAGCAGCCCTCAGGCACTAGCCCGTGAGCAGTTCTTC.